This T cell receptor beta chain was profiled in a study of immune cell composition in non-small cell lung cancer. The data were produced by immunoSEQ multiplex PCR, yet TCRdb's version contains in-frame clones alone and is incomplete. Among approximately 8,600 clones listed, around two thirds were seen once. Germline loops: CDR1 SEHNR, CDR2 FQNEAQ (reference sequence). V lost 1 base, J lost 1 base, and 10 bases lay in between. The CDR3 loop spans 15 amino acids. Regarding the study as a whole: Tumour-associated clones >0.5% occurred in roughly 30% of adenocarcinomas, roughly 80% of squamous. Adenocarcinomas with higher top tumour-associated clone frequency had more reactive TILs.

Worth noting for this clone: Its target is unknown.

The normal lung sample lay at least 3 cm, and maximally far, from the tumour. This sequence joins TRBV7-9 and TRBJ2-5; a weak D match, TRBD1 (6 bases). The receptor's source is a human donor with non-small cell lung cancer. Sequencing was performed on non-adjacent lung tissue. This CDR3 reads CASSLGQAFQETQYF. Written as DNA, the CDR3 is TGTGCCAGCAGCTTAGGACAGGCCTTCCAAGAGACCCAGTACTTC.